This T cell receptor (beta chain) was sequenced during a study of control samples from healthy donors and cancer patients. Using immunoSEQ multiplex PCR, the repertoire was profiled, and TCRdb retains in-frame clones only, with some absent. The repertoire consists of some 94,000 clones, with roughly nine tenths occurring once and the leading ten covering less than 10%. CDR3 size: 15 residues. Germline CDR1 reads LGHDT; CDR2 reads YNNKEL (reference sequence). V was clipped by 0 bases and J by 7 bases, with 13 bases between them. The sample holds one count of this clone. The chain uses TRBV3-1 (or the pseudogene TRBV3-2) and TRBJ2-1; D perhaps matches TRBD1 (6 bases). This TCR was sampled from a woman between 50 and 59 years old with colorectal cancer. Sequencing input: PBMCs. In nucleotides, the CDR3 is TGTGCCAGCAGCCAAGATTGGGCAGGGGTAAATGAGCAGTTCTTC. Its protein is CASSQDWAGVNEQFF.